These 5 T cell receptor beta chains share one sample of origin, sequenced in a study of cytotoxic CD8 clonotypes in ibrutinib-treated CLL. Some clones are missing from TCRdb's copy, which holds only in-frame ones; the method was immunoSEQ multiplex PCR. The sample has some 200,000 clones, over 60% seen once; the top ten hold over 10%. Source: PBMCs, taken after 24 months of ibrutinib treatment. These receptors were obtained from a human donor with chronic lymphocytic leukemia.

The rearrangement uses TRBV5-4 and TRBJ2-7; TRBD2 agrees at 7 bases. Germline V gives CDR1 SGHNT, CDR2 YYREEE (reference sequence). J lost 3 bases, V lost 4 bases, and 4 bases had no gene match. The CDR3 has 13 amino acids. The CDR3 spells CASSPSGGYEQYF. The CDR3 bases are TGTGCCAGCAGCCCCTCGGGAGGCTACGAGCAGTACTTC. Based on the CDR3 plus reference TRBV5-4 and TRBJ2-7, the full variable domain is ETGVTQSPTHLIKTRGQQVTLRCSSQSGHNTVSWYQQALGQGPQFIFQYYREEENGRGNFPPRFSGLQFPNYSSELNVNALELDDSALYLCASSPSGGYEQYFGPGTRLTVT.

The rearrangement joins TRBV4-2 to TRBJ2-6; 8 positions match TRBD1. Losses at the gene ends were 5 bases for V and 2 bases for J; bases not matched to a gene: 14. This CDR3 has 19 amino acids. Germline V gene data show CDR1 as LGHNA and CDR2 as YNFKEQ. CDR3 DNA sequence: TGTGCCAGCAGCGTCCGGGACAGGCGTACTTCGACTGGGGCCAACGTCCTGACTTTC. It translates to CASSVRDRRTSTGANVLTF.

In DNA, the CDR3 is TGTGCCAGCAGCCGGATAGGGAATACTGAAGCTTTCTTT. This gives the protein CASSRIGNTEAFF. The V and J genes are TRBV14 and TRBJ1-1; no clear D. CDR3 length: 13 residues. Germline V CDR1 and CDR2: SGHDN, FVKESK. With 4 bases removed from V and 5 bases from J, the gap between germline ends came to 11 bases.

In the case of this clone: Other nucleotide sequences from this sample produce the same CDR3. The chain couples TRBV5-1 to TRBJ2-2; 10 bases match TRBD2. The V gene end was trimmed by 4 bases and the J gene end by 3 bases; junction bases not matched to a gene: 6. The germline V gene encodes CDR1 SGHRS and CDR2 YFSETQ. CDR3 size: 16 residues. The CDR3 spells CASSLRTSGDTGELFF. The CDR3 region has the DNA TGCGCCAGCAGCCTGCGGACTAGCGGAGACACCGGGGAGCTGTTTTTT.

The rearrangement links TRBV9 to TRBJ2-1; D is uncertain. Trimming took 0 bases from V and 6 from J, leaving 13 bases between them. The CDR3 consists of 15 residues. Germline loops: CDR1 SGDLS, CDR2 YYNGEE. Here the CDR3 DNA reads TGTGCCAGCAGCGTAGAGTGGGAAGTGTTCAATGAGCAGTTCTTC. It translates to CASSVEWEVFNEQFF.